This T cell receptor (beta chain) was retrieved from a study of cytomegalovirus exposure and HLA in healthy donors (dated 2017 in TCRdb). Notes on the research overall: An earlier analysis of 587 of the donors reported approximately 280 Gb of sequence data and some 110 million unique TCR beta sequences obtained from about 170 million T cells. Donor age, sex, ethnicity and CMV serostatus were compiled together with the repertoire data. Among a few hundred genotyped donors of the cohort, an average of approximately 240,000 unique TCR beta nucleotide sequences were sequenced per donor, around 20% of them non-productive. To study patterns of TCR occurrence, a later analysis re-analyzed previously published TCR beta repertoires from hundreds of donors and added high-resolution HLA genotyping. A separate validation cohort of 100 to 150 different subjects was used in addition to the 666-subject first cohort. Four to six DR-DQ haplotypes were handled as single units for association and clustering, since linkage in the cohort was strong. In the later analysis, no new phenotypic data were used to find candidate immune exposures; instead, reliance was placed on TCR beta sequences and their occurrence across donors. In a later genetic analysis, genome-wide SNP genotypes for about 55% of the roughly 700 donors were used, and that subset was treated as a discovery cohort. Roughly 310 gigabases of sequencing data and 80 million or so unique TCR sequences were included in an early release covering about 700 HLA-typed donors. In an earlier analysis of 587 of the donors, high-throughput TCR beta sequencing was used to judge whether each TCR beta V gene segment behaved as functional or pseudogenic. HLA typing included class I and class II loci at four-digit resolution. The study aimed to test whether signatures of past pathogen exposure could be identified by cataloging public T cell receptors. The study used immunosequencing to profile the T cell repertoires of approximately 630 subjects and linked those repertoires to cytomegalovirus serostatus. Among the approximately 400 genotyped donors, about 85% belonged to the genetic ancestry cluster associated with self-reported Caucasian donors. The study combined high-throughput TCR immunosequencing, statistical association of individual TCRs with disease status, and machine learning to predict cytomegalovirus infection status. The number of typed donors differed by locus: roughly 620-640 for A, B, C, DRB1 and DQB1; 522 for DQA1; 606 for DPA1; and about 450 for DPB1. Every repertoire in the discovery cohort had been generated on one and the same sequencing platform. General conclusions and limits of the study: Assigning TCR associations to individual alleles was difficult when HLA alleles, especially DR and DQ, strongly co-occurred. A cluster of highly shared sequence variants was judged likely to represent a technical artifact of the sequencing pipeline. A later analysis found that TCR association rates varied across HLA loci, with DRB1 alleles showing the most associated TCRs and HLA-C alleles the fewest. Linkage disequilibrium might explain the correlated functional status among segregating V segments, but an unknown experimental factor could not be ruled out. Compared with equally common non-associated chains, HLA-associated TCR beta chains in a later analysis were more clonally expanded and had lower generation probabilities. For the cohort, immune exposure information was limited to CMV serostatus. While some public TCRs were present in many individuals, most TCR sequences turned up only very rarely across donors. The authors suggested that the approach could potentially be generalized to other disease states and immunological phenotypes. The earlier analysis of almost 600 of the donors excluded 15 to 20 rarely observed V segments, including chromosome 9 orphons, because counts were too low. In vitro tests confirmed that a few of the cytomegalovirus-associated TCR beta chains recognize cytomegalovirus antigens. Only TCR beta chains were sequenced in this cohort, and the absence of alpha or paired-chain data limited detectable features. In a later analysis, several top co-occurrence clusters were reported to appear linked to parvovirus B19, influenza, CMV and Epstein-Barr virus. Because the 87-base-pair reads could not distinguish some IMGT-functional V segments, including TRBV6-2 and TRBV6-3, those segments were excluded. According to a later genetic analysis, donors in an Asian-associated ancestry cluster had fewer N-insertions in productive TCRs than the approximately 690-donor mean. In a later analysis, more than 15,000 TCR beta sequences were associated with specific HLA alleles at a false discovery rate of 0.05. Because HLA typing was unavailable for some donors at each locus, only the typed subset was used in association tests. In an earlier analysis of more than 500 of the donors, most TCR beta V segments appeared in productive rearrangements about 87% or about 30% of the time, broadly matching IMGT annotations. V-gene and J-gene trimming of TCR beta chains was associated with a missense DCLRE1C variant in a later genetic analysis, and the association was replicated in an independent cohort. Presence/absence analyses assumed roughly uniform sequencing depth across donors, an assumption that may not hold. In a later analysis, most CMV-associated TCR beta chains were found to appear HLA-restricted, with HLA associations seemingly driven largely by CMV exposure. The classifier was reported to diagnose cytomegalovirus status with high specificity and sensitivity in both the original cohort and the validation cohort. A further reported finding was that TCR beta sequences accurately predicted the HLA-A and HLA-B alleles for most subjects in the first cohort. The study listed around 160 TCR beta chains as associated with cytomegalovirus.

To prepare the library, the immunoSEQ multiplex PCR assay was applied. A mixture of 60 forward primers for TCR Vbeta segments and 13 reverse primers for TCR Jbeta segments was used in the multiplex PCR. Amplification of the CDR3 region of rearranged TCR beta genes was performed with a multiplex PCR assay on genomic DNA. On the Illumina HiSeq System, the amplified TCR beta libraries were sequenced as 87-base-pair reads. In the source study's methods: A later analysis counted tens of millions of unique TCR beta chains across the approximately 700 repertoires, and some 11 million of these chains were shared by at least two donors. To remove PCR and sequencing errors, raw reads were error-corrected and collapsed into unique sequences using a nearest-neighbor algorithm that merged closely related sequences. To assign V, D and J gene segments, CDR3 sequences were aligned to IMGT reference sequences. Each retained sequence needed at least a six-nucleotide match to both a V gene segment and a J gene segment. A rearrangement was called productive if the CDR3 had no stop codons and remained in frame with V and J, and every other rearrangement was called non-productive. CDR3 was defined according to IMGT convention as the region running from the second conserved V-encoded cysteine to the conserved J-encoded phenylalanine. The earlier analysis of about 530 of the donors excluded any sequence lacking an unambiguous match to a single V gene segment. An earlier analysis of about 600 of the donors called V segments functional above 56.7% productive rearrangements and segregating when the between-donor standard deviation exceeded 5%. A statistical classification framework was developed to diagnose cytomegalovirus status using the catalog of TCR beta chain sequences. In a later analysis, V and J genes were assigned by comparing TCR nucleotide sequences against IMGT/GENE-DB human TR gene sequences. A later analysis assigned CDR3 sequences and most-parsimonious VDJ recombination scenarios with the TCRdist pipeline. In a later analysis, every TCR beta chain was defined by the combination of its CDR3 amino acid sequence and its V-gene family, and reads without a unique V-gene family were dropped. To address suspected cross-contamination and a sequencing artifact, a later analysis removed some 620 highly shared, low-generation-probability nucleotide sequences. In a later analysis, a clonal expansion index for each public chain was calculated from normalized within-repertoire ranks of inferred template counts. In a later analysis, generation probabilities were computed with a VDJ recombination model fitted to out-of-frame rearrangements, and the resulting probabilities were checked against IGoR. In a later analysis, TCR-TCR, TCR-HLA and TCR-CMV co-occurrence was scored with hypergeometric tests, and a repertoire-size bias correction was applied to TCR pairs. To estimate false discovery rates, a later analysis permuted the HLA or CMV assignments 20 times. In a later analysis, co-occurring TCRs were grouped with DBSCAN, and TCRdist sequence similarity was added when clustering was performed within HLA-allele-positive subsets. Repertoires with fewer than 30,000 or more than 120,000 public chains were left out of co-occurrence clustering, as were a handful of repertoires with anomalous nucleotide sharing. TCRdb provides this immuneACCESS table in a form limited to in-frame rearrangements. Some clones are lacking; in checked studies, under half of them reflect an unresolved V gene, and why the rest are absent is not known. D and trimming were read from the DNA, whereas the V and J calls and clone size are those reported in that table. The sample has about 80,000 clones on record, approximately 60% of them singletons. Under 4.5% of the sample is in the top ten clones.

In total, 600 or so healthy bone marrow donors made up the cohort. At the time of sampling, every cohort member was nominally healthy, though immune exposures that went unrecorded were likely present. The donor tested CMV seropositive, placing the donor among the 289 seropositive members of the cohort. A peripheral blood sample was provided by each donor, and peripheral blood mononuclear cells were used for TCR beta sequencing. Genomic DNA extraction from the blood cell samples was performed with the Qiagen DNeasy Blood Extraction Kit. There are 13 amino acids in the CDR3, from cysteine to phenylalanine inclusive. The entry retains the CDR3 DNA only, 39 bases that are in frame from base 1. According to the germline V gene, CDR1 reads MDHEN and CDR2 reads SYDVKM. V drops 10 bases and J drops 1 base, leaving 13 bases in between. About this clone itself: Its antigen is unknown. No much larger clone exists at a distance of one base, and base qualities are not known.

The sequence was collected from a male donor in good health and CMV-seropositive. The V gene is TRBV28 and the J gene is TRBJ1-1; confidence is insufficient to name the D gene. The sequenced sample was PBMCs. The CDR3 reads CATLTPGNTEAFF. The sequenced DNA is TGTGCCACCCTCACTCCCGGGAACACTGAAGCTTTCTTT.